A single sample gave rise to the 6 T cell receptor beta chains below, sequenced in a study of T cell repertoires in cytomegalovirus infection. TCRdb passed the reads through MiXCR, listing each CDR3 protein once. Among about 490,000 distinct CDR3 sequences listed, around 27% were seen once. The specimen was PBMCs. Source of these receptors: a human donor in good health (CMV status not recorded). Some clones in this sample may be carry-over from other donors' samples.

This clonotype was recorded many times. The chain has TRBV12-3 or TRBV12-4 and TRBJ1-4; no clear D gene. The CDR3 is made up of 13 amino acids. Trimming cost V 6 bases and J 4 bases, with 9 bases left between them. DNA of the CDR3: TGTGCCAGCAGATACGGAAGTAATGAAAAACTGTTTTTT. It encodes CASRYGSNEKLFF.

This clonotype was found a few times. This rearrangement joins TRBV12-3 or TRBV12-4 to TRBJ2-3; 8 bases align to TRBD2. The V gene end was trimmed by 7 bases and the J gene end by 3 bases; junction bases not matched to a gene: 15. The CDR3 covers 17 residues. For the CDR3, the DNA is TGTGCCAGCATCCCGGAGGAGCGGGAGAGAATTACAGATACGCAGTATTTT. As protein: CASIPEERERITDTQYF.

This clonotype was detected ten times or more. The chain has TRBV15 and TRBJ2-3, with D possibly being TRBD2 (6 bases). Trimming cost V 1 base and J 0 bases, with 11 bases left between them. Germline-derived CDR1 and CDR2 are LNHNV and YYDKDF (reference sequence). The CDR3 runs to 16 residues. In DNA, the CDR3 is TGTGCCACCAGCAGAGGAGCGGGTTCTAGCACAGATACGCAGTATTTT. Protein sequence: CATSRGAGSSTDTQYF.

This clonotype was seen only once. The chain recombines TRBV7-2 with TRBJ2-3; 15 bases align to TRBD2. With V trimmed by 4 bases and J by 2 bases, 4 bases remained unmatched. In germline, CDR1 is SGHTA, CDR2 FQGNSA. The length of the CDR3 is 17 residues. The DNA for the CDR3 is TGTGCCAGCAGCTCCGGGACTAGCGGGAGGCCCACAGATACGCAGTATTTT. Encoded protein: CASSSGTSGRPTDTQYF.

This sequence joins TRBV24-1 and TRBJ2-5; D might be TRBD1 (5 bases). This CDR3 comprises 14 residues. Germline V gene data show CDR1 as KGHDR and CDR2 as SFDVKD. Trimming shortened V by 9 bases and J by 2 bases, and 15 bases separated the two germline ends. Here the CDR3 reads CATGGTGTQETQYF. The DNA for the CDR3 is TGTGCCACCGGCGGTACAGGAACACAAGAGACCCAGTACTTC.

In its sample, this clonotype was seen a few times. The V and J genes are TRBV12-3 or TRBV12-4 and TRBJ1-1; no clear D gene. The V gene lost 2 bases and the J gene lost 2 bases, with 6 bases spanning the gap. CDR3 length: 13 amino acids. This CDR3 is CASSLTHNTEAFF. The CDR3 region has the DNA TGTGCCAGCAGTTTAACCCACAACACTGAAGCTTTCTTT.